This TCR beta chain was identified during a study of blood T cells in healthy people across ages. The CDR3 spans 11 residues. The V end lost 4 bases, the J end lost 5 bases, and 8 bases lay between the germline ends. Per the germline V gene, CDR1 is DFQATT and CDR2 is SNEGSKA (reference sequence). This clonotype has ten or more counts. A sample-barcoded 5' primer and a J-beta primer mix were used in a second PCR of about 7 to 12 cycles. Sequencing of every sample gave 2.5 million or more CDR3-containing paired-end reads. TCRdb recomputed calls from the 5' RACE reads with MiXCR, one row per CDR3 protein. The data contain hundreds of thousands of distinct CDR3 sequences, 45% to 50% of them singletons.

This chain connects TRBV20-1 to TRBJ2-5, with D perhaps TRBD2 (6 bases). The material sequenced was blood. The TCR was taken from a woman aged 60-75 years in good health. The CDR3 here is CSAKRGETQYF. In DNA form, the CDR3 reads TGCAGTGCTAAACGGGGGGAGACCCAGTACTTC.